Shown below are 10 T cell receptor beta chains from a single sample sequenced in a study of OX40 agonist ivuxolimab in advanced cancers. The protocol was immunoSEQ multiplex PCR, while the TCRdb copy is restricted to in-frame clones and leaves out a portion. Of over 95,000 clones detected, around 95% appear once; the ten largest clones hold 2%. This specimen was CD4+ or CD8+ T cells sorted from blood, taken in a trial of the OX40 agonist ivuxolimab. The receptor source for this set is an adult with an advanced solid tumor such as melanoma, head and neck, liver or kidney cancer.

V gene TRBV7-9 combines with J gene TRBJ2-3; possibly TRBD1 for D (6 bases). This CDR3 region has 16 residues. Germline CDR1 and CDR2: SEHNR and FQNEAQ (reference sequence). Between the trimmed V and J ends, which lost 2 bases and 2 bases, there was a span of 14 bases. CDR3 DNA: TGTGCCAGCAGCTTATTAGCCAGGGGCCCCACAGATACGCAGTATTTT. Encoded protein: CASSLLARGPTDTQYF.

The chain uses TRBV6-5 and TRBJ1-1; the D is unclear. CDR1 and CDR2 (germline): MNHEY, SVGAGI. Trimming pared 8 bases from V and 1 base from J, leaving 8 bases between. The CDR3 sequence is 12 residues long. CDR3: CASAPGNTEAFF. In nucleotides, the CDR3 is TGTGCCAGCGCCCCAGGGAACACTGAAGCTTTCTTT.

CDR3 sequence: CASSLDRAEEQYF. The CDR3, as DNA: TGTGCCAGCAGCTTGGACAGGGCGGAGGAGCAGTACTTC. The V gene is TRBV5-6, the J gene TRBJ2-7; TRBD1 might be the D (6 bases). The CDR3 extends over 13 amino acids. The germline CDR1 and CDR2 sequences are SGHDT and YYEEEE. The V end lost 0 bases, the J end lost 7 bases, and 11 bases lay between the germline ends.

The chain recombines TRBV5-1 with TRBJ1-2; D is perhaps TRBD1 (6 bases). Trimming shortened V by 2 bases and J by 2 bases, and 7 bases separated the two germline ends. In germline, CDR1 is SGHRS, CDR2 YFSETQ. This CDR3 comprises 13 residues. CDR3 sequence (DNA): TGCGCCAGCAGCTTCGGACAGAACTATGGCTACACCTTC. Its translation is CASSFGQNYGYTF.

The rearrangement joins TRBV19 to TRBJ2-7; D perhaps matches TRBD1 (6 bases). Germline values: CDR1 LNHDA, CDR2 SQIVND (reference sequence). The CDR3 has 14 amino acids. The V and J ends lost 3 bases and 5 bases respectively, with 14 bases between them. The chain's CDR3 is CASSMHRATHEQYF. DNA for the CDR3: TGTGCCAGTAGTATGCACAGGGCAACACACGAGCAGTACTTC. The whole variable domain, remainder taken from reference TRBV19 and TRBJ2-7, is DGGITQSPKYLFRKEGQNVTLSCEQNLNHDAMYWYRQDPGQGLRLIYYSQIVNDFQKGDIAEGYSVSREKKESFPLTVTSAQKNPTAFYLCASSMHRATHEQYFGPGTRLTVT.

This chain links TRBV28 with TRBJ2-1; D is possibly TRBD1 or TRBD2 (5 bases each). V lost 4 bases and J 6 bases, leaving 19 bases between the germline ends. Germline lookup yields CDR1 MDHEN and CDR2 SYDVKM. CDR3 length equals 16 residues. CDR3 sequence (DNA): TGTGCCAGCAGTTCGCCGATAACGGGGCTCACCAATGAGCAGTTCTTC. Residues: CASSSPITGLTNEQFF.

Worth noting for this clone: The same CDR3 arises from other DNA sequences in this sample as well. This chain uses TRBV28 with TRBJ2-3, with D uncertain. Trimming took 1 base from V and 4 from J, leaving 0 bases between them. There are 11 residues in the CDR3. CDR1 and CDR2 from the germline V gene are MDHEN and SYDVKM. The CDR3 protein is CASSLSDTQYF. In nucleotides, the CDR3 is TGTGCCAGCAGTTTATCAGATACGCAGTATTTT.

CDR3 coding DNA: TGTGCCAGCAGCGCCGTTGGACACTCCTACGAGCAGTACTTC. This sequence encodes CASSAVGHSYEQYF. The rearrangement uses TRBV7-6 and TRBJ2-7, with D perhaps TRBD1 (5 bases). The CDR3 consists of 14 residues. V lost 5 bases and J lost 0, with 11 bases in between. The germline V gene encodes CDR1 SGHVS and CDR2 FNYEAQ.

CDR3 sequence (DNA): TGTGCCAGTAGTGCCCGGGGGAGCACCGGGGAGCTGTTTTTT. Amino acid sequence: CASSARGSTGELFF. V gene TRBV19 combines with J gene TRBJ2-2; D is possibly TRBD2 (6 bases). The V end lost 5 bases, the J end lost 4 bases, and 11 bases lay between the germline ends. The CDR3 length is 14 residues. Germline CDR1 and CDR2: LNHDA and SQIVND (reference sequence). The variable domain in full, completed from reference TRBV19 and TRBJ2-2, reads DGGITQSPKYLFRKEGQNVTLSCEQNLNHDAMYWYRQDPGQGLRLIYYSQIVNDFQKGDIAEGYSVSREKKESFPLTVTSAQKNPTAFYLCASSARGSTGELFFGEGSRLTVL.

The chain joins TRBV21-1 to TRBJ2-7; the table calls TRBD2, which could not be checked here. TRBV21-1 is a known pseudogene. The CDR3 covers 19 residues. CDR3 sequence: CASSPLREKLAGTTYEQYF. DNA of the CDR3: TGTGCCAGCAGCCCCCTCAGGGAAAAACTAGCGGGAACGACCTACGAGCAGTACTTC.